Each of the 3 T cell receptor beta chains below was sequenced from the same sample in a study of T cells in Graves' hyperthyroidism and ophthalmopathy. The investigators amplified TCR beta CDR3 regions from RNA transcripts. HTBI primers drove first-round RT-PCR of the TCR CDR3. TCRdb processed the multiplex PCR reads anew with MiXCR; each CDR3 protein has one entry. This sample has hundreds of thousands of distinct CDR3 sequences, with approximately 14% found just once. The specimen sequenced was blood. The receptor source for this set is a woman between 18 and 29 years old with Graves' hyperthyroidism.

The J gene is TRBJ1-4, the V gene TRBV6-1; D uncertain. Germline V gene data show CDR1 as MNHNS and CDR2 as SASEGT. The germline V and J ends were trimmed by 4 bases and 8 bases, with 11 bases remaining between them. This CDR3 has 13 residues. CDR3 nucleotide sequence: TGTGCCAGCAGTGTAAGGCTTAGGGAAAAACTGTTTTTT. This encodes CASSVRLREKLFF.

Of note for this clonotype: A much larger clone lies one base from this, so it may be a read error. V usage is TRBV5-6 and J usage is TRBJ2-3; the D gene is possibly TRBD1 (6 bases). The CDR3 loop spans 16 amino acids. Per germline, CDR1 SGHDT and CDR2 YYEEEE. V shed 0 bases and J shed 2 bases, with 13 bases lying between them. The CDR3 DNA is TGTGCCAGCAGCTTGGCAGGGGCGCGACACACAGATACGCAGTATTTT. It encodes CASSLAGARHTDTQYF.

In its sample, this clonotype was seen many times. The chain is built from TRBV12-3 or TRBV12-4 and TRBJ2-1; tentatively, D is TRBD2 (6 bases). The CDR3 covers 13 residues. The V end was cut by 6 bases, the J end by 0 bases, with 6 bases between. CDR3 loop: CASRGGSYNEQFF. CDR3 nucleotide sequence: TGTGCCAGCAGGGGGGGCTCCTACAATGAGCAGTTCTTC.